Below are 28 T cell receptor beta chains sequenced from a single sample in a study of response to subunit inactivated influenza vaccine. TCRdb reanalysed the RT-PCR reads using MiXCR and keeps one entry per CDR3 protein. The sample holds around 530,000 distinct CDR3 sequences; roughly 10% are singletons and the top ten take roughly 10%. Here the sequenced sample was PBMCs from blood, taken on the day of vaccination. These TCRs come from a man aged 50-60 years who received an inactivated influenza vaccine.

This clonotype showed up many times. The chain couples TRBV5-1 to TRBJ2-1, with D possibly being TRBD1 or TRBD2 (5 bases each). The V and J ends lost 4 bases and 5 bases respectively, with 13 bases between them. Germline V gives CDR1 SGHRS, CDR2 YFSETQ. The CDR3 is made up of 14 amino acids. Here the CDR3 reads CASSLGTAHNEQFF. CDR3 coding DNA: TGCGCCAGCAGCCTAGGGACGGCTCACAATGAGCAGTTCTTC.

This chain links TRBV27 with TRBJ2-1, with 12 positions matching TRBD2. With V trimmed by 4 bases and J by 4 bases, 11 bases remained unmatched. This CDR3 comprises 18 residues. Per the germline V gene, CDR1 is MNHEY and CDR2 is SMNVEV (reference sequence). As DNA, the CDR3 is TGTGCCAGCAGTTCCGGACTAGCGGGGACCCGTGGGTACAATGAGCAGTTCTTC. This encodes CASSSGLAGTRGYNEQFF.

This clonotype was picked up a small number of times. The genes are TRBV6-2 or TRBV6-3 and TRBJ2-1, with 7 bases fitting TRBD2. Germline V gene sequence: CDR1 MNHEY, CDR2 SVGEGT. Trimming took 4 bases from V and 7 from J; bases not matched to a gene: 10. This CDR3 contains 15 residues. DNA of the CDR3: TGTGCCAGCAGTTTAGAAGCGGGGACCTGGAATGAGCAGTTCTTC. It yields the protein CASSLEAGTWNEQFF.

This clonotype came up a few times. The rearrangement uses TRBV4-3 and TRBJ1-6, with D possibly being TRBD1 (6 bases). V lost 3 bases and J 1 base, leaving 7 bases between the germline ends. Germline loops: CDR1 LGHNA, CDR2 YSLEER. This CDR3 has 15 residues. CDR3 bases: TGCGCCAGCAGCCATCAGGGGTCCTATAATTCACCCCTCCACTTT. Its protein is CASSHQGSYNSPLHF.

This clonotype was seen a few times. This chain links TRBV12-3 or TRBV12-4 with TRBJ2-7; a weak D match, TRBD2 (6 bases). The CDR3 consists of 13 residues. V lost 7 bases and J 2 bases, leaving 12 bases between the germline ends. CDR3 nucleotides: TGTGCCAGCACAATTCGGGGGACCTACGAGCAGTACTTC. Translation gives CASTIRGTYEQYF.

This clonotype appeared a few times. The rearrangement uses TRBV4-1 and TRBJ2-1; 9 bases align to TRBD1. Germline values: CDR1 MGHRA, CDR2 YSYEKL. The CDR3 spans 15 residues. J was trimmed by 0 bases and V by 5 bases; bases with no gene match: 2. The CDR3 DNA reads TGCGCCAGCAGCAGGACAGGGGTCTCCTACAATGAGCAGTTCTTC. Translation: CASSRTGVSYNEQFF.

The V gene is TRBV6-2 or TRBV6-3, the J gene TRBJ2-3; 9 bases match TRBD1. The CDR3 spans 16 residues. V shed 2 bases and J 3 bases; nucleotides not matched to a gene: 6. Germline CDR1 is MNHEY and CDR2 is SVGEGT. The CDR3 sequence: CASSYPGQGRTDTQYF. The CDR3 nucleotides are TGTGCCAGCAGTTACCCGGGACAGGGTAGGACAGATACGCAGTATTTT.

With respect to this clonotype: At one end, the junction sequence differs from germline, possibly due to a read error. V gene TRBV5-1 combines with J gene TRBJ1-4, with D uncertain. This CDR3 has 13 amino acids. Germline CDR1 is SGHRS and CDR2 is YFSETQ. CDR3 in amino acids: CASGLGRDGVLFF. The CDR3 nucleotides read TGCGCCAGCGGCTTGGGCCGAGATGGTGTACTGTTTTTT.

This sequence joins TRBV7-2 and TRBJ2-1, with a tentative D call TRBD1 (5 bases). Germline V gene sequence: CDR1 SGHTA, CDR2 FQGNSA. This CDR3 spans 13 amino acids. The ends were cut back, 1 base at V and 10 bases at J, with 11 bases in the middle. The CDR3 DNA reads TGTGCCAGCAGCTTAGGGACAAACGACGAGCAGTTCTTC. Residues: CASSLGTNDEQFF.

This chain joins TRBV7-9 and TRBJ1-1; 7 bases fit TRBD1. The CDR3 is 15 residues long. With 5 bases clipped from V and 3 bases from J, the junction kept 9 bases outside the gene matches. Per the germline V gene, CDR1 is SEHNR and CDR2 is FQNEAQ (reference sequence). The CDR3 sequence is CASSRLKTGYTEAFF. DNA of the CDR3: TGTGCCAGCAGCAGACTCAAGACAGGGTACACTGAAGCTTTCTTT.

This clonotype was observed at least ten times. The rearrangement uses TRBV3-1 and TRBJ2-2; 9 bases agree with TRBD2. V was pared by 1 base and J by 6 bases, with 0 bases of the junction left unmatched. This CDR3 contains 14 residues. Germline V gene lookup returns CDR1 LGHDT and CDR2 YNNKEL (reference sequence). The CDR3 spells CASSQGTSAGELFF. The CDR3 DNA reads as TGTGCCAGCAGCCAAGGGACTAGCGCCGGGGAGCTGTTTTTT.

The rearrangement uses TRBV11-1 and TRBJ2-7, with TRBD1 identical over 8 bases. V shed 5 bases and J 3 bases; nucleotides not matched to a gene: 18. The CDR3 covers 18 residues. Germline V lookup: CDR1 SGHAT, CDR2 FQDESV (reference sequence). DNA for the CDR3: TGTGCCAGCAGCCAGGGCACGACAGGGGCCTCCTCTATCTACGAGCAGTACTTC. Protein: CASSQGTTGASSIYEQYF.

The chain recombines TRBV20-1 with TRBJ1-1; D unresolved. This CDR3 comprises 13 residues. Per germline, CDR1 DFQATT and CDR2 SNEGSKA (reference sequence). V lost 0 bases and J 0 bases, leaving 5 bases between the germline ends. CDR3 bases: TGCAGTGCTAGAGATCGAGTGAACACTGAAGCTTTCTTT. Its translation is CSARDRVNTEAFF.

There are many counts of this clonotype. The rearrangement uses TRBV19 and TRBJ2-1, with 9 bases fitting TRBD1. Germline V gene sequence: CDR1 LNHDA, CDR2 SQIVND (reference sequence). Trimming removed 9 bases from V and 1 base from J; junction bases left unmatched: 7. The length of the CDR3 is 15 residues. The chain's CDR3 is CASSGQGRSYNEQFF. Here the CDR3 DNA reads TGTGCCAGCAGTGGACAGGGGAGGTCCTACAATGAGCAGTTCTTC.

The genes are TRBV7-9 and TRBJ2-5, with unresolved D. The CDR3 consists of 13 residues. V shed 7 bases and J shed 2 bases, with 11 bases lying between them. Germline V gives CDR1 SEHNR, CDR2 FQNEAQ (reference sequence). The CDR3 is CASISLGQETQYF. The CDR3 DNA reads as TGTGCCAGCATTTCCTTGGGGCAAGAGACCCAGTACTTC.

This clonotype occurred a few times. The chain carries TRBV28 and TRBJ2-3, with 7 bases fitting TRBD2. Looked up from germline, CDR1 is MDHEN and CDR2 is SYDVKM. The junction had 10 bases not matched to a gene; V was cut back by 2 bases and J by 2 bases. The CDR3 runs to 17 residues. The CDR3 DNA is TGTGCCAGCAGTTTAGCCCATCTAGCGGAGGACACAGATACGCAGTATTTT. As protein: CASSLAHLAEDTDTQYF.

The J gene is TRBJ1-1, the V gene TRBV29-1, with TRBD1 as a possible D gene (6 bases). Germline loops: CDR1 SQVTM, CDR2 ANQGSEA. The CDR3 runs 13 residues. Trimming removed 7 bases from V and 5 bases from J, with 17 bases in between. The CDR3 DNA reads as TGCAGCGCCGGGGGGGGCAGGTATACTGAAGCTTTCTTT. The encoded protein is CSAGGGRYTEAFF.

The sample holds one count of this clonotype. This sequence joins TRBV4-3 and TRBJ2-1; the D is unclear. The CDR3 spans 17 residues. V gave up 0 bases and J gave up 0 bases, with 12 bases separating them. CDR1 and CDR2 (germline): LGHNA, YSLEER. CDR3 residues: CASSQEFIGLSYNEQFF. The DNA of the CDR3 is TGCGCCAGCAGCCAAGAATTTATAGGGCTCTCCTACAATGAGCAGTTCTTC.

This chain joins TRBV12-3 or TRBV12-4 and TRBJ2-3, with D possibly matching TRBD1 (6 bases). This CDR3 spans 12 amino acids. Trimming cost V 7 bases and J 8 bases, with 13 bases left between them. In DNA, the CDR3 is TGTGCCAGCACCAAGGGGGTATCTACGCAGTATTTT. Its translation is CASTKGVSTQYF.

This clonotype was detected many times. V gene TRBV12-3 or TRBV12-4 combines with J gene TRBJ1-5, with 7 positions matching TRBD1. CDR3 length: 16 amino acids. The V gene end was trimmed by 6 bases and the J gene end by 6 bases; junction bases not matched to a gene: 14. The CDR3 DNA is TGTGCCAGCAGCGCCCAGGGGGGGGGCTCGAGTCAGCCCCAGCATTTT. Its protein is CASSAQGGGSSQPQHF.

The gene calls are TRBV4-2 and TRBJ1-2; TRBD1 aligns across 8 bases. Germline lookup yields CDR1 LGHNA and CDR2 YNFKEQ. The CDR3 sequence is 18 residues long. After removal of 1 base from V and 5 bases from J, the junction contained 15 bases not matched to a gene. The CDR3 DNA sequence: TGTGCCAGCAGCCAAGGGGCCATTTCGGGAGACAGGGGTTATGGCTACACCTTC. This codes for CASSQGAISGDRGYGYTF.

This clonotype was detected a few times. The V call is TRBV12-3 or TRBV12-4, the J call TRBJ2-7; D gene uncertain. Trimming pared 3 bases from V and 1 base from J, leaving 7 bases between. This CDR3 is built from 13 residues. The CDR3 spells CASSFLKSYEQYF. CDR3 nucleotide sequence: TGTGCCAGCAGTTTTCTGAAATCCTACGAGCAGTACTTC.

At least ten counts were recorded for this clonotype. The genes are TRBV12-3 or TRBV12-4 and TRBJ2-7, with D possibly being TRBD1 or TRBD2 (5 bases each). The CDR3 spans 15 residues. V dropped 2 bases and J dropped 3 bases, with 14 bases sitting between them. The CDR3 protein is CASSLMSGAGYEQYF. The CDR3 region has the DNA TGTGCCAGCAGTTTAATGTCCGGGGCCGGCTACGAGCAGTACTTC.

Ten or more counts support this clonotype. The V gene is TRBV12-3 or TRBV12-4, the J gene TRBJ1-1, with 7 bases lining up with TRBD1. V lost 5 bases, J lost 4 bases, and 10 bases stayed unmatched. There are 15 residues in the CDR3. In DNA form, the CDR3 reads TGTGCCAGCAGTCCGGGACAGCCTCGGGGCACTGAAGCTTTCTTT. It yields the protein CASSPGQPRGTEAFF.

This clonotype was detected a few times. This chain links TRBV7-2 with TRBJ2-1; TRBD2 agrees at 12 bases. The CDR3 contains 17 residues. Germline V gene data show CDR1 as SGHTA and CDR2 as FQGNSA. J was trimmed by 7 bases and V by 2 bases; bases with no gene match: 9. This chain's CDR3 is CASSLSYGLAGFNEQFF. As DNA, the CDR3 is TGTGCCAGCAGCTTATCGTACGGACTAGCGGGGTTTAATGAGCAGTTCTTC.

The chain couples TRBV3-1 to TRBJ1-1; 9 bases are a match to TRBD1. Trimming cost V 4 bases and J 6 bases; bases outside gene matches: 9. This CDR3 spans 15 amino acids. CDR1 LGHDT and CDR2 YNNKEL come from the germline V gene (reference sequence). CDR3 residues: CASSPSTGGEAEAFF. Here the CDR3 DNA reads TGTGCCAGCAGCCCGAGTACAGGGGGCGAGGCTGAAGCTTTCTTT. The whole variable domain, remainder taken from reference TRBV3-1 and TRBJ1-1, is DTAVSQTPKYLVTQMGNDKSIKCEQNLGHDTMYWYKQDSKKFLKIMFSYNNKELIINETVPNRFSPKSPDKAHLNLHINSLELGDSAVYFCASSPSTGGEAEAFFGQGTRLTVV.

This clonotype turned up a few times. The chain is built from TRBV7-9 and TRBJ2-5; D gene uncertain. The CDR3 is 14 amino acids. Per germline, CDR1 SEHNR and CDR2 FQNEAQ (reference sequence). The V end lost 6 bases, the J end lost 0 bases, and 11 bases lay between the germline ends. The CDR3 nucleotides read TGTGCCAGCAGTTCCACAGCCGACCAAGAGACCCAGTACTTC. It specifies CASSSTADQETQYF.

At least ten counts were recorded for this clonotype. This sequence joins TRBV14 and TRBJ2-5; the match to TRBD1 covers 9 bases. The CDR3 loop spans 14 amino acids. CDR1 is SGHDN and CDR2 is FVKESK in the germline V gene. Trimming removed 0 bases from V and 7 bases from J; junction bases left unmatched: 3. The CDR3 here is CASSQDRTGVTQYF. In DNA, the CDR3 is TGTGCCAGCAGCCAAGATCGGACAGGGGTGACCCAGTACTTC.